This T cell receptor (beta chain) was sequenced for a study of T cells in Graves' hyperthyroidism and ophthalmopathy. Study-wide results and caveats: In validation, the model predicted ophthalmopathy. These predictions came a median about 6.5 months before onset.

RNA transcripts yielded amplified TCR beta CDR3 regions. TCR CDR3 regions were first amplified by RT-PCR with HTBI primers. TCRdb re-analysed the multiplex PCR reads in MiXCR, keeping a single row per CDR3 protein. The table has roughly 380,000 distinct CDR3 sequences, around 13% seen once. Those patients with uncontrolled infection, other autoimmune disease, pregnancy or lactation were excluded. Trimming cost V 8 bases and J 3 bases, with 5 bases left between them. From germline, CDR1 is MNHEY and CDR2 SMNVEV (reference sequence). The CDR3 runs 10 residues. This clonotype was picked up many times. Its matching antigen is unknown.

The chain couples TRBV27 to TRBJ2-7; unclear D gene. The TCR was taken from a woman in her sixties or seventies with Graves' hyperthyroidism. Sequencing was performed on blood. Written as DNA, the CDR3 is TGTGCCAGCGGGTACTACGAGCAGTACTTC. This gives the protein CASGYYEQYF.